The clone carrying this T cell receptor (beta chain) was counted a few times. This sample stems from a study of identical twins. Trimming cost V 3 bases and J 4 bases, with 13 bases left between them. Germline-derived CDR1 and CDR2 are DFQATT and SNEGSKA (reference sequence). The CDR3 extends over 15 amino acids. TCRdb called the 5' RACE reads again in MiXCR, with one record for every CDR3 protein. Altogether some 690,000 distinct CDR3 sequences are present, less than 25% being singletons, with the ten largest covering roughly 4.3%. The data also belong to a second study, concerning T cells expressing NK-cell markers. From that study: It was sorted CD3+CD56-NKG2C+, CD3+CD56+NKG2C- and CD3+CD56+NKG2C+ T cells that provided the TCR beta repertoires.

The sample was PBMCs. V is TRBV20-1 and J is TRBJ2-6, with D tentatively TRBD2 (6 bases). The TCR comes from a woman younger than 30 in good health. This CDR3 is CSASRGFRGANVLTF. CDR3 nucleotide sequence: TGCAGTGCTAGCCGGGGGTTTAGGGGGGCCAACGTCCTGACTTTC.